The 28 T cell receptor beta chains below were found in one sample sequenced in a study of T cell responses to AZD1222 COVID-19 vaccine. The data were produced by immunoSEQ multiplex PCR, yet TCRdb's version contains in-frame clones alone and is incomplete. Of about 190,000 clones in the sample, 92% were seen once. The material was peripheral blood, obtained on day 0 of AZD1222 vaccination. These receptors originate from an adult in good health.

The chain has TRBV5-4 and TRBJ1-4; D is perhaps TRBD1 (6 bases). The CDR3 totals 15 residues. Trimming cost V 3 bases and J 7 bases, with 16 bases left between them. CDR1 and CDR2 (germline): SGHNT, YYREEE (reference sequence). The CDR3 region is CASSYRGGRVEKLFF. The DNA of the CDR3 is TGTGCCAGCAGCTACCGCGGGGGGCGTGTTGAAAAACTGTTTTTT.

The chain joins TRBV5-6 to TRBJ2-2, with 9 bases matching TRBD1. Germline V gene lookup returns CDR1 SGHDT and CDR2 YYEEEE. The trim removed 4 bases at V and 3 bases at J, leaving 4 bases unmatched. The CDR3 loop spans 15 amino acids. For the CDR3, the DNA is TGTGCCAGCAGCCCTTGGGACAGGGACACCGGGGAGCTGTTTTTT. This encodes CASSPWDRDTGELFF.

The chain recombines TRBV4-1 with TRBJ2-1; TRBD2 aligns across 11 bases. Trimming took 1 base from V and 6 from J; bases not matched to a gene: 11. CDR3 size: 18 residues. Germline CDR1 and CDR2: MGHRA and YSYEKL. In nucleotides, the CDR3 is TGCGCCAGCAGCCAAGTAGACCTGGGACTAGCGGCGTCCAATGAGCAGTTCTTC. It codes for CASSQVDLGLAASNEQFF.

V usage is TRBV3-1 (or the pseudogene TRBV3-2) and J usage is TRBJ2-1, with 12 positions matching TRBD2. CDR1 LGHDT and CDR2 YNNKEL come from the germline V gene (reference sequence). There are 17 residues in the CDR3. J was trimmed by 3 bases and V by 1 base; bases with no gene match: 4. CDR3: CASSQGGLAGHYNEQFF. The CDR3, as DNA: TGTGCCAGCAGCCAAGGGGGACTAGCGGGTCACTACAATGAGCAGTTCTTC.

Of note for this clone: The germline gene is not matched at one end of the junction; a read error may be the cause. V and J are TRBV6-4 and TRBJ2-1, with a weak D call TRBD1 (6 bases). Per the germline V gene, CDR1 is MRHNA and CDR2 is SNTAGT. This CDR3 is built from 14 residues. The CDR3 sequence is CAGSEGGTYNEQFF. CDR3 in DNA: TGTGCCGGCAGTGAAGGGGGAACCTACAATGAGCAGTTCTTC.

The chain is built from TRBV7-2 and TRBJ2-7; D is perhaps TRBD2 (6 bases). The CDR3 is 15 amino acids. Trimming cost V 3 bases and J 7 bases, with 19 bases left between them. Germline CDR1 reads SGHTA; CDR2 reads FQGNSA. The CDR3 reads CASSFLASAPLEQYF. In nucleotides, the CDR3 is TGTGCCAGCAGCTTTTTGGCTAGCGCCCCTCTGGAGCAGTACTTC.

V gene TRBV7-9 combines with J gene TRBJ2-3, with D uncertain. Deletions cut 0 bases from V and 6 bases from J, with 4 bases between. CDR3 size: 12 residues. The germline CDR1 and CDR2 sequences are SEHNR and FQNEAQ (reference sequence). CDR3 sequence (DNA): TGTGCCAGCAGCTTAGCGTGGGATACGCAGTATTTT. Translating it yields CASSLAWDTQYF.

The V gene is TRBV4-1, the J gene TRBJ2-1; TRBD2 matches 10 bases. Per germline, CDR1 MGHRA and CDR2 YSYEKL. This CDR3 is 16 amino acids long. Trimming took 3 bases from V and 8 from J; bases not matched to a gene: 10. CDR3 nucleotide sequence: TGCGCCAGCAGCCAGCAGCGGGTAGCGGGGGGCTATGAGCAGTTCTTC. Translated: CASSQQRVAGGYEQFF.

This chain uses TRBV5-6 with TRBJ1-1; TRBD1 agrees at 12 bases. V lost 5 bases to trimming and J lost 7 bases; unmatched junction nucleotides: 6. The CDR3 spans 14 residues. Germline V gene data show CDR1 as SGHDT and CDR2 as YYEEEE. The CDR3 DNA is TGTGCCAGCAGTAGGGACAGGGGGCAGCTTGAAGCTTTCTTT. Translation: CASSRDRGQLEAFF.

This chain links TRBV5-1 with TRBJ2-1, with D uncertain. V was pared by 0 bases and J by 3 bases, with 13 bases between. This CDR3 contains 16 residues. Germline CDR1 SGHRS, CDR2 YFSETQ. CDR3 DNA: TGCGCCAGCAGCTTGGATGCCCGGACGGGCTACAATGAGCAGTTCTTC. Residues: CASSLDARTGYNEQFF.

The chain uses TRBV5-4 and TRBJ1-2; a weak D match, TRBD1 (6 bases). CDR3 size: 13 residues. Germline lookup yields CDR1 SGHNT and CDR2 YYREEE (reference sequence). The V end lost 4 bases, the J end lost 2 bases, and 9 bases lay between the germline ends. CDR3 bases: TGTGCCAGCAGCCTGGGACAAAACTATGGCTACACCTTC. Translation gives CASSLGQNYGYTF.

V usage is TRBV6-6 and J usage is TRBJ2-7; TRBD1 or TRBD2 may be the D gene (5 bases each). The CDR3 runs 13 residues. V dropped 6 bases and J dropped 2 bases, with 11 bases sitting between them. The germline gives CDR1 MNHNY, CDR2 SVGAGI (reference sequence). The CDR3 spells CASRTRGPYEQYF. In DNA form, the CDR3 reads TGTGCCAGCAGAACCCGGGGACCCTACGAGCAGTACTTC.

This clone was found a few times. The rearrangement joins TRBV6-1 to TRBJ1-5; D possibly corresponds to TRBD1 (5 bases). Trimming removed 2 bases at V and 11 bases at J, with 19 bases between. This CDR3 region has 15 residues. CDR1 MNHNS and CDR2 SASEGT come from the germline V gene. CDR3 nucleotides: TGTGCCAGCAGTGAACCTGGTTCGGGGGTATTGACCCAGCATTTT. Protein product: CASSEPGSGVLTQHF.

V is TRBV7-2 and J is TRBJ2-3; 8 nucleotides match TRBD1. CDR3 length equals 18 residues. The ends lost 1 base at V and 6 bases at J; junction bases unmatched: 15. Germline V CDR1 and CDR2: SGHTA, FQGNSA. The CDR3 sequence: CASSLVQGARGGSDTQYF. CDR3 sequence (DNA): TGTGCCAGCAGCTTAGTTCAGGGGGCGCGTGGGGGTTCGGATACGCAGTATTTT.

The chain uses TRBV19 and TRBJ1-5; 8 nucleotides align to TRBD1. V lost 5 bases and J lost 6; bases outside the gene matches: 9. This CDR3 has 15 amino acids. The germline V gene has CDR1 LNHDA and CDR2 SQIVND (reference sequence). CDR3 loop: CASSSSRGLGQPQHF. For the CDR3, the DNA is TGTGCCAGTAGTTCCTCCAGGGGGCTTGGTCAGCCCCAGCATTTT.

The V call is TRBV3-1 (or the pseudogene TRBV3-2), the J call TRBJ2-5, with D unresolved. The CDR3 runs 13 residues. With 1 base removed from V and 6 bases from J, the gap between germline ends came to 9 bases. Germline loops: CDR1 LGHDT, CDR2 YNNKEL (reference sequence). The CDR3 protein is CASSQGYTQTQYF. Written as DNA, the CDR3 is TGTGCCAGCAGCCAAGGGTATACGCAGACCCAGTACTTC.

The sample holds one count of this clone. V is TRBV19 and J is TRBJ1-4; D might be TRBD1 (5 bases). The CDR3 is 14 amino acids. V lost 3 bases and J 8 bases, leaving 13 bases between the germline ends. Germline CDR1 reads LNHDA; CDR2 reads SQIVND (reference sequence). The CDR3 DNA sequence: TGTGCCAGTAGTATCTTGGGGGATAACGAAAAACTGTTTTTT. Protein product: CASSILGDNEKLFF.

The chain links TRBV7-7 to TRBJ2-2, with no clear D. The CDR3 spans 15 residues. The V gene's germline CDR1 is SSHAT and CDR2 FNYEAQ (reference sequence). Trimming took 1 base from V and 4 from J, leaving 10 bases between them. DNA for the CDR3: TGTGCCAGCAGCTTAGGTGGCACAAGCACCGGGGAGCTGTTTTTT. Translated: CASSLGGTSTGELFF.

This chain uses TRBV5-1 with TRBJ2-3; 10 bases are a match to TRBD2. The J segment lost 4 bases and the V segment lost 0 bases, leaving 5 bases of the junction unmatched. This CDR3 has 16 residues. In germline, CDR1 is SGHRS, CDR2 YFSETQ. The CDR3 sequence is CASSLEAGGPSDTQYF. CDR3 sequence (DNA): TGCGCCAGCAGCTTGGAAGCGGGGGGGCCCTCAGATACGCAGTATTTT.

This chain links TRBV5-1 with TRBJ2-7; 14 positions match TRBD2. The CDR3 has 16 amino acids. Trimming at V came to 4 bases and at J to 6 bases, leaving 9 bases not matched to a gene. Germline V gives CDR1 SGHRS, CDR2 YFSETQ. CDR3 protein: CASSAGTSGGDSEQYF. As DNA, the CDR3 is TGCGCCAGCAGCGCCGGGACTAGCGGGGGAGACAGCGAGCAGTACTTC.

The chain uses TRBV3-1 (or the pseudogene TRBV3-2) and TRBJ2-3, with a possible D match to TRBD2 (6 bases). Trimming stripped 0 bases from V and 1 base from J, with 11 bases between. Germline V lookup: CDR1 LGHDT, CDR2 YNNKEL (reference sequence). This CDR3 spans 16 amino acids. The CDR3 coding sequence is TGTGCCAGCAGCCAAGATCTCGGGGGAGGCACAGATACGCAGTATTTT. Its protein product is CASSQDLGGGTDTQYF.

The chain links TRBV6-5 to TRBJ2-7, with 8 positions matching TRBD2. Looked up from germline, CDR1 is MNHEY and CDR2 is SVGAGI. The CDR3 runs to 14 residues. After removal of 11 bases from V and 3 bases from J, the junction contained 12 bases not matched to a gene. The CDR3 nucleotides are TGTGCCTCCCGGGAGGGGGGGCCGATCTACGAGCAGTACTTC. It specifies CASREGGPIYEQYF.

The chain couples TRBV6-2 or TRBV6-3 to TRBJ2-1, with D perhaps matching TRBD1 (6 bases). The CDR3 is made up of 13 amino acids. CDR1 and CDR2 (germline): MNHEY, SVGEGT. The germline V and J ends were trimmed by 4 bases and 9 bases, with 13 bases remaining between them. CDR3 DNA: TGTGCCAGCAGTTCCCACGAACAGGGTGAGCAGTTCTTC. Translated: CASSSHEQGEQFF.

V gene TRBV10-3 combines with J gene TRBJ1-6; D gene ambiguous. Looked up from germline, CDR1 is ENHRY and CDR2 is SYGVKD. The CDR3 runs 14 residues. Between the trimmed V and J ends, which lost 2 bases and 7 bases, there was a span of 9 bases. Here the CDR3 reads CAISEGLENSPLHF. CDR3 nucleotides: TGTGCCATCAGTGAGGGGTTGGAGAATTCACCCCTCCACTTT.

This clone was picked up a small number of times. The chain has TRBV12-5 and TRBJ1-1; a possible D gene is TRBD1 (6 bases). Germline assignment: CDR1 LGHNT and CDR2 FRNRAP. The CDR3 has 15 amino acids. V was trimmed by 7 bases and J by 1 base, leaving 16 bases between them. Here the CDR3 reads CASALLRGSNTEAFF. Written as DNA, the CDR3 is TGTGCTAGTGCTTTACTCAGGGGTTCGAACACTGAAGCTTTCTTT. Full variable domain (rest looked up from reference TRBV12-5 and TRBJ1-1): DARVTQTPRHKVTEMGQEVTMRCQPILGHNTVFWYRQTMMQGLELLAYFRNRAPLDDSGMPKDRFSAEMPDATLATLKIQPSEPRDSAVYFCASALLRGSNTEAFFGQGTRLTVV.

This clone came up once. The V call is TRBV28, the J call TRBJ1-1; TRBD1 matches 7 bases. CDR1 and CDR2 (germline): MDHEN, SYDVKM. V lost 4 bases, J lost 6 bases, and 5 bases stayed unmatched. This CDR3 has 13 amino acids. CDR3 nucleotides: TGTGCCAGCAGTTACCCTGACAGGGCTGAAGCTTTCTTT. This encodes CASSYPDRAEAFF. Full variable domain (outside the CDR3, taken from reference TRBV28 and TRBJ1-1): DVKVTQSSRYLVKRTGEKVFLECVQDMDHENMFWYRQDPGLGLRLIYFSYDVKMKEKGDIPEGYSVSREKKERFSLILESASTNQTSMYLCASSYPDRAEAFFGQGTRLTVV.

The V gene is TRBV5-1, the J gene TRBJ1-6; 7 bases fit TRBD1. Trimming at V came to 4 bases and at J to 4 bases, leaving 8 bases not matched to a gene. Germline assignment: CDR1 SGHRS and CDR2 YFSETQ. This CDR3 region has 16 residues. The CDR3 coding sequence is TGCGCCAGCAGCCTGGGACAGACTAATTATAATTCACCCCTCCACTTT. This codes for CASSLGQTNYNSPLHF.

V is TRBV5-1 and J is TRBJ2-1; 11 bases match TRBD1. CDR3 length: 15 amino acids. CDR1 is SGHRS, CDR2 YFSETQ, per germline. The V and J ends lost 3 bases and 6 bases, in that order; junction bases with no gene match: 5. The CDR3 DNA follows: TGCGCCAGCAGCTCCCCCGGGACAGGGGGCAATGAGCAGTTCTTC. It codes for CASSSPGTGGNEQFF.